The rows below give T cell receptor beta chains drawn from one sample of a study of breast tumors, draining lymph nodes, adjacent tissues. TCRdb analysed the multiplex PCR reads with MiXCR anew, one entry per CDR3 protein. The top ten clones hold about 2.2% of a sample with some 120,000 distinct CDR3 sequences, approximately 22% of them seen once. Sequencing was done on a sample of axillary lymph node tissue. All receptors come from a female donor with breast cancer. Some clones in this sample may be carry-over from other donors' samples. Both conserved end residues are part of each CDR3.

CDR3aa,j_gene,v_gene
CAISSGNTIYF,TRBJ1-3,TRBV10-3
CASSVSGLEEQYF,TRBJ2-7,TRBV7-9
CASKVGVRSVYEQYF,TRBJ2-7,TRBV19
CASSQGVASARETQYF,TRBJ2-5,TRBV4-1
CASSLEGAYEQYF,TRBJ2-7,TRBV6-2/TRBV6-3
CASTQGAFVANEKLFF,TRBJ1-4,TRBV5-1
CASSLARPDTQYF,TRBJ2-3,TRBV7-8
CASSSLYEQYF,TRBJ2-7,TRBV5-5
CASRPSGRGNTGELFF,TRBJ2-2,TRBV6-5
CASSLQMNTEAFF,TRBJ1-1,TRBV7-3
CAWSPGHIEQYF,TRBJ2-7,TRBV30
CSARLGGAGNQPQHF,TRBJ1-5,TRBV20-1
CASSLDSSGTSGANVLTF,TRBJ2-6,TRBV5-1
CATKYGTGGDEQFF,TRBJ2-1,TRBV5-1
CASSLLTTYQPQHF,TRBJ1-5,TRBV19
CASSFYICSASLPLGSSYEQYF,TRBJ2-7,TRBV5-1
CASSLDVPDTQYF,TRBJ2-3,TRBV11-2
CASSRWDREETQYF,TRBJ2-5,TRBV4-1
CASSQRLAGDEQFF,TRBJ2-1,TRBV3-1
CSASGRDGAGELFF,TRBJ2-2,TRBV20-1
CASSFEKGYNEQFF,TRBJ2-1,TRBV28
CASSSTRNTGELFF,TRBJ2-2,TRBV11-3
CSAKKTSGRTDTQYF,TRBJ2-3,TRBV20-1
CASSSNRTAKTQYF,TRBJ2-5,TRBV18
CAWSVWGEGRNSPLHF,TRBJ1-6,TRBV30
CSVGTRGEQFF,TRBJ2-1,TRBV29-1
CASSYSTGELFF,TRBJ2-2,TRBV5-1
CASSPGLSYEQYF,TRBJ2-7,TRBV6-5
CASSEVGDGTRGANVLTF,TRBJ2-6,TRBV28
CASREYRTGASETQYF,TRBJ2-5,TRBV6-1
CASHPGQPKLCGYTF,TRBJ1-2,TRBV19
CASSRLARISGANVLTF,TRBJ2-6,TRBV28
CSAREVGRSEQYF,TRBJ2-7,TRBV20-1
CSARPQGYEQYF,TRBJ2-7,TRBV20-1
CATSRDRLAGGYNEQFF,TRBJ2-1,TRBV15
CASSSTGPRGYNEQFF,TRBJ2-1,TRBV5-6
CASSRADRAGAETQYF,TRBJ2-5,TRBV5-4
CASSAPGGGEQYF,TRBJ2-3,TRBV28
CASSLSWVESYEQYF,TRBJ2-7,TRBV5-5
CASSPQISNQPQHF,TRBJ1-5,TRBV3-1
CSVVRDKQYF,TRBJ2-7,TRBV29-1
CASSPNGGETQYF,TRBJ2-5,TRBV5-1
CAISEGGSASYNEQFF,TRBJ2-1,TRBV10-3
CSVSSGVTTDTQYF,TRBJ2-3,TRBV29-1
CSARVDIRQPQHF,TRBJ1-5,TRBV20-1
CSARLPGLGSNEQFF,TRBJ2-1,TRBV20-1
CASSPMAGESYGYTF,TRBJ1-2,TRBV11-2
CASSPRLAVPLNEQFF,TRBJ2-1,TRBV11-2
CASSSGTSFEQFF,TRBJ2-1,TRBV6-5
CASSSGTGEGKLFF,TRBJ1-4,TRBV28
CASSLVGGGPGGSYEQYF,TRBJ2-7,TRBV7-9
CASSGLGRTNYGYTF,TRBJ1-2,TRBV2
CASSILPGTAGGGELFF,TRBJ2-2,TRBV11-2
CASSQEGRETYNEQFF,TRBJ2-1,TRBV3-1